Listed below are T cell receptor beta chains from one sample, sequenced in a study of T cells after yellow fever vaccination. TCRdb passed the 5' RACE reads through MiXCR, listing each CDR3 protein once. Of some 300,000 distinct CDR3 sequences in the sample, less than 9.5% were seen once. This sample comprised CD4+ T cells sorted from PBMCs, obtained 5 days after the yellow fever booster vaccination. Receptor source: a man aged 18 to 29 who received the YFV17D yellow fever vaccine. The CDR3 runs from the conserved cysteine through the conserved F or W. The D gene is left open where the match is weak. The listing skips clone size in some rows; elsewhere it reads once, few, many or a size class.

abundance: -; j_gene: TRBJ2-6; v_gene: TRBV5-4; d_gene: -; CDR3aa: CASSLDVSGANVLTF; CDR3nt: TGTGCCAGCAGCTTGGATGTCTCTGGGGCCAACGTCCTGACTTTC
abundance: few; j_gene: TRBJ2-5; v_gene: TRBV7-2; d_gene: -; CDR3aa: CASSLSRERTQYF; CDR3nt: TGTGCCAGCAGCTTGAGTAGGGAGAGAACCCAGTACTTC
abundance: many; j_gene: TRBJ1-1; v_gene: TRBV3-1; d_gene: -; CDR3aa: CASSLISRGAAAFF; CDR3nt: TGTGCCAGCAGCCTGATAAGCCGGGGGGCGGCTGCTTTCTTT
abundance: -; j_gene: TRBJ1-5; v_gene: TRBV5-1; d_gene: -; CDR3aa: CASSSGFNQPQHF; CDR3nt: TGCGCCAGCAGTTCGGGCTTCAATCAGCCCCAGCATTTT
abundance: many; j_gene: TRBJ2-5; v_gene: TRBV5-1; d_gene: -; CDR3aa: CANHVWGPPSIQETQYF; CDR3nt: TGCGCCAACCATGTCTGGGGCCCACCGTCTATCCAAGAGACCCAGTACTTC
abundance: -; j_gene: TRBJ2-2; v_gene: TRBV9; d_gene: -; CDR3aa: CASSVESIGFGELFF; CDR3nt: TGTGCCAGCAGCGTAGAGAGCATTGGGTTCGGGGAGCTGTTTTTT
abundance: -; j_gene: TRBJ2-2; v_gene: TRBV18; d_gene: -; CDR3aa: CASSVIGGLIGELFF; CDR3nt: TGTGCCAGCTCGGTGATCGGGGGGCTCATCGGGGAGCTGTTTTTT
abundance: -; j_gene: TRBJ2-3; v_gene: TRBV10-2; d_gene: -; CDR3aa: CASSESGQSSTDTQYF; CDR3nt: TGCGCCAGCAGTGAGTCGGGGCAGTCTAGCACAGATACGCAGTATTTT
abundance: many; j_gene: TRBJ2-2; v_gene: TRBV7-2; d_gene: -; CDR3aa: CASSLVYTGELFF; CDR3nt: TGTGCCAGCAGCTTAGTTTACACCGGGGAGCTGTTTTTT
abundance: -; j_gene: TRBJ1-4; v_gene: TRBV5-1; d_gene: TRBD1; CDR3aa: CASSGQTGANEKLFF; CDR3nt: TGCGCCAGCAGCGGTCAGACAGGGGCTAATGAAAAACTGTTTTTT
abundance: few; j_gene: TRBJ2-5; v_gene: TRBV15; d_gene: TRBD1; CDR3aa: CATSRAWAGGTETQYF; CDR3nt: TGTGCCACCAGCAGAGCCTGGGCAGGGGGCACAGAGACCCAGTACTTC
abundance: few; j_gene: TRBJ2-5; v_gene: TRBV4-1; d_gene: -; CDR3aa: CASSQDRWGRVGAETQYF; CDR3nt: TGCGCCAGCAGCCAAGATCGATGGGGAAGAGTGGGGGCAGAGACCCAGTACTTC
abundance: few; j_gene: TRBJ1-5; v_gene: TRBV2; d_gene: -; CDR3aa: CASKRQANQPQHF; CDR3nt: TGTGCCAGCAAGAGGCAGGCAAATCAGCCCCAGCATTTT
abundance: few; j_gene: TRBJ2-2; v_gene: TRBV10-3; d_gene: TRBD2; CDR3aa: CAITRYNSGGRIGELFF; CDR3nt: TGTGCCATCACACGATATAATAGCGGGGGGCGGATCGGGGAGCTGTTTTTT
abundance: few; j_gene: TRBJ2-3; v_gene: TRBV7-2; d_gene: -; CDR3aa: CASSLEATGTQYF; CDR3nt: TGTGCCAGCAGCTTAGAGGCAACGGGTACGCAGTATTTT
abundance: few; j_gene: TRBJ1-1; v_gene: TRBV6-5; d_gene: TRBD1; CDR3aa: CASSWQGVNTEAFF; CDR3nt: TGTGCCAGCAGTTGGCAGGGGGTGAACACTGAAGCTTTCTTT
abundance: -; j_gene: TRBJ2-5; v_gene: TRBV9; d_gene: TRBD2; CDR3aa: CASSVDSGVQETQYF; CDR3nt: TGTGCCAGCAGCGTAGACAGCGGGGTACAAGAGACCCAGTACTTC
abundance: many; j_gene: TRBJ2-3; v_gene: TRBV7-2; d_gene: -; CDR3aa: CASSSRTGPDTQYF; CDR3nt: TGTGCCAGCAGCTCAAGGACGGGCCCAGATACGCAGTATTTT
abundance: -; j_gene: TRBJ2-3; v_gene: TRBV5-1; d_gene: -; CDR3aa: CASHDRRSTDTQYF; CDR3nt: TGCGCCAGCCACGACAGGCGTAGCACAGATACGCAGTATTTT
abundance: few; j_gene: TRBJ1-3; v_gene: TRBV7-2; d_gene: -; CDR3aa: CASSLEPRGNTIYF; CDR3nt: TGTGCCAGCAGCTTAGAACCTCGGGGAAACACCATATATTTT
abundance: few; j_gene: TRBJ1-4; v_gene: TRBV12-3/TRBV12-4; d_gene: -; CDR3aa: CASSFVDREKLFF; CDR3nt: TGTGCCAGCAGTTTCGTCGATCGGGAAAAACTGTTTTTT
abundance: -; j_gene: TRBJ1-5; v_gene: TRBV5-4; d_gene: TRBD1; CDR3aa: CASSGDRGQPQHF; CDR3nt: TGTGCCAGCAGCGGGGACAGGGGCCAGCCCCAGCATTTT
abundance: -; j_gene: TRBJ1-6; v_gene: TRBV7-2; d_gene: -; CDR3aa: CASSSRPGRSYNSPLHF; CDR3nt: TGTGCCAGCAGCTCGAGACCAGGGCGTTCCTATAATTCACCCCTCCACTTT
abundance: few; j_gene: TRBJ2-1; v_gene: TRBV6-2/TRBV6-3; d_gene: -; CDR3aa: CASSPSRAPPYNEQFF; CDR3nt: TGTGCCAGCAGTCCCTCGAGGGCACCCCCCTACAATGAGCAGTTCTTC
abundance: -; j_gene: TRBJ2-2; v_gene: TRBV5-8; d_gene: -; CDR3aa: CASSFLTTGELFF; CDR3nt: TGTGCCAGCAGCTTCTTGACTACCGGGGAGCTGTTTTTT
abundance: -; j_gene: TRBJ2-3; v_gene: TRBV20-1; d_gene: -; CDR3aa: CSAPALGDTQYF; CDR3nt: TGCAGTGCCCCAGCTTTGGGAGATACGCAGTATTTT
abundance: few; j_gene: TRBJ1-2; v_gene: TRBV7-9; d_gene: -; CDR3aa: CASSLRGANYGYTF; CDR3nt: TGTGCCAGCAGCTTGCGGGGAGCTAACTATGGCTACACCTTC
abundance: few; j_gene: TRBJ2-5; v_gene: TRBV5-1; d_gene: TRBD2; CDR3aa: CASSQLSGAQETQYF; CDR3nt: TGCGCCAGCAGTCAACTTAGCGGGGCTCAAGAGACCCAGTACTTC
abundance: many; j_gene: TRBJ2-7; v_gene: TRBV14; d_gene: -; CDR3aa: CASSPAVSYEQYF; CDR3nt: TGTGCCAGCAGCCCGGCGGTGTCCTACGAGCAGTACTTC
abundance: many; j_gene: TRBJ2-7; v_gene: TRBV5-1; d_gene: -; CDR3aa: CASSLVGQGVSEQYF; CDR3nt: TGCGCCAGCAGCTTGGTTGGGCAGGGAGTTTCCGAGCAGTACTTC
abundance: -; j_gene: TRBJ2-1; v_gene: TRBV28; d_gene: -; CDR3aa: CASSFGELLREQFF; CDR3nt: TGTGCCAGCAGTTTTGGGGAACTACTTAGGGAGCAGTTCTTC
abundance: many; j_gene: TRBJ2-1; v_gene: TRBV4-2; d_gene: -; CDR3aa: CASSQDGRSQFF; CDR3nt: TGTGCCAGCAGCCAAGATGGGCGGAGTCAGTTCTTC
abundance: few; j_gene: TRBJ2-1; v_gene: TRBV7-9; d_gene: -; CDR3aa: CASSLEGRSYNEQFF; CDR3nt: TGTGCCAGCAGCTTAGAAGGCCGCTCCTACAATGAGCAGTTCTTC
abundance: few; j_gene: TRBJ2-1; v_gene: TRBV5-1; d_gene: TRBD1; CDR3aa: CASSQTRDRTNSEQFF; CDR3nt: TGCGCCAGCAGCCAAACCCGGGACAGGACTAACAGTGAGCAGTTCTTC
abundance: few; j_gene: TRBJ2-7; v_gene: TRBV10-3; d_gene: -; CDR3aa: CAISGPGAYEQYF; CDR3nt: TGTGCCATCAGTGGGCCAGGGGCCTACGAGCAGTACTTC
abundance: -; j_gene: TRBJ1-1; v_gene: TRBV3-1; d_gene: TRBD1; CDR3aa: CASSRQGANTEAFF; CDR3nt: TGTGCCAGCAGCCGACAGGGGGCGAACACTGAAGCTTTCTTT
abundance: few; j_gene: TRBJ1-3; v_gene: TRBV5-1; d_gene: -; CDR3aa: CASSLTPSNSGNTIYF; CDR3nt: TGCGCCAGCAGCTTGACCCCCAGCAACTCTGGAAACACCATATATTTT
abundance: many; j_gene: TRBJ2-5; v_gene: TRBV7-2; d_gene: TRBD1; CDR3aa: CASSLEQGETQYF; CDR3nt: TGTGCCAGCAGCTTAGAACAGGGGGAGACCCAGTACTTC
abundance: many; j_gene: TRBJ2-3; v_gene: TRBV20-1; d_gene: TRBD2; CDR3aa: CSARGFGGGADTQYF; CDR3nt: TGCAGTGCTAGGGGCTTCGGCGGGGGGGCAGATACGCAGTATTTT
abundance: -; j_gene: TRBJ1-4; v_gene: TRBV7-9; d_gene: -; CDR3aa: CASSDSLGIKEDGEKLFF; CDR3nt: TGTGCCAGCAGCGATTCGTTGGGTATTAAGGAAGACGGAGAAAAACTGTTTTTT
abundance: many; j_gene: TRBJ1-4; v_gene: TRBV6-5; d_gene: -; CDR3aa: CASRAGEKLFF; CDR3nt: TGTGCCAGCAGGGCAGGGGAAAAACTGTTTTTT
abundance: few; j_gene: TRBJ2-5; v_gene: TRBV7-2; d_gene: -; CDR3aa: CASSLIGTQYF; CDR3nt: TGTGCCAGCAGCTTAATAGGGACCCAGTACTTC
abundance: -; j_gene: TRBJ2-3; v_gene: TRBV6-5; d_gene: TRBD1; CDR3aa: CASSLGQVQDTQYF; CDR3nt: TGTGCCAGCAGTCTAGGACAGGTCCAGGATACGCAGTATTTT
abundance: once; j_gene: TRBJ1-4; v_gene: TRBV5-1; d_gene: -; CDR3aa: CASSFQGGEILFF; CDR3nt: TGCGCCAGCAGCTTTCAGGGAGGTGAAATACTGTTTTTT
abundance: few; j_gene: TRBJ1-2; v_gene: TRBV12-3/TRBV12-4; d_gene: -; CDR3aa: CASSFSQGLGGYGYTF; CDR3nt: TGTGCCAGCAGTTTTTCTCAGGGGCTGGGTGGGTATGGCTACACCTTC
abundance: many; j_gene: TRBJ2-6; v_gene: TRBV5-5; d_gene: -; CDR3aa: CASSLVGAGANVLTF; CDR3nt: TGTGCCAGCAGCTTGGTTGGGGCCGGGGCCAACGTCCTGACTTTC
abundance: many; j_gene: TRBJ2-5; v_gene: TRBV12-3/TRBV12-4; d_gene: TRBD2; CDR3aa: CASTGGSLNPQRKTQYF; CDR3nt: TGTGCCAGCACCGGGGGGAGCCTTAATCCCCAAAGGAAGACCCAGTACTTC
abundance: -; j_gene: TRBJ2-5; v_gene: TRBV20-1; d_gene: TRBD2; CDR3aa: CSAGWTSAVGTQYF; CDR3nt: TGCAGTGCTGGATGGACTAGCGCCGTGGGGACCCAGTACTTC
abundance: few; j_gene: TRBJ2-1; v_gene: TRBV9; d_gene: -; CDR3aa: CASSVIGGGSEQFF; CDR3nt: TGTGCCAGCAGCGTCATTGGAGGGGGCAGTGAGCAGTTCTTC
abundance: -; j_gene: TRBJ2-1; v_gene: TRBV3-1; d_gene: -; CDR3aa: CASSQDHSSYNEQFF; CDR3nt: TGTGCCAGCAGCCAAGATCATAGCTCCTACAATGAGCAGTTCTTC
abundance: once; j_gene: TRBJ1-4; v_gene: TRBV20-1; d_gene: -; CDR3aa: CSARDGQGPYEKLFF; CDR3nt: TGCAGTGCTAGAGATGGCCAGGGCCCCTATGAAAAACTGTTTTTT